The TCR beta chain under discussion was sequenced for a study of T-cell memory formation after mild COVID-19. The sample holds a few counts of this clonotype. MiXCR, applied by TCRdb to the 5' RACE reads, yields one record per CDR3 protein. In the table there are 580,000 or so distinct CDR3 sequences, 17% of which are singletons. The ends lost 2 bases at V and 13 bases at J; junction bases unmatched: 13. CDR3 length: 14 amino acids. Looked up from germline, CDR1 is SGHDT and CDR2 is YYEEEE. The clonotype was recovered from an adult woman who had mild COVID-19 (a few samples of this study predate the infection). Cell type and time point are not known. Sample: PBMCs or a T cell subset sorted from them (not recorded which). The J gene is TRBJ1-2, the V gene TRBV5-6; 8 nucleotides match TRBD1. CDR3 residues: CASSFSGQVLLGTF. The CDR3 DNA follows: TGTGCCAGCAGCTTTTCGGGACAGGTACTTCTGGGCACCTTC.